The 27 T cell receptor beta chains reported below all come from one sample, sequenced in a study of T cells in Graves' hyperthyroidism and ophthalmopathy. TCR beta CDR3 sequences were amplified from RNA transcripts. In the first-round RT-PCR of the TCR CDR3, the HTBI primer set was used. TCRdb re-derived calls from the multiplex PCR reads in MiXCR, one entry per CDR3 protein. The repertoire holds 480,000 or so distinct CDR3 sequences, with roughly 45% as singletons. Sequenced material: peripheral blood or thyroid tissue (not recorded which). The receptors here all came from an adult woman with Graves' disease, either hyperthyroidism or ophthalmopathy (not recorded which).

On this clonotype itself: The missing conserved phenylalanine or tryptophan at the end of this CDR3 makes a read error likely. This chain links TRBV20-1 with TRBJ1-1; D uncertain. The CDR3 has 15 amino acids. The V gene's germline CDR1 is DFQATT and CDR2 SNEGSKA (reference sequence). V dropped 0 bases and J dropped 0 bases, with 11 bases sitting between them. The CDR3 sequence: CSARDSGQLNTEAFS. CDR3 DNA sequence: TGCAGTGCTAGAGATTCCGGGCAGTTGAACACTGAAGCTTTCTCT.

The chain has TRBV7-2 and TRBJ2-5; D gene unclear. In germline, CDR1 is SGHTA, CDR2 FQGNSA. This CDR3 has 13 residues. The V end was cut by 2 bases, the J end by 3 bases, with 7 bases between. Here the CDR3 DNA reads TGTGCCAGCAGCTTAAGTACAGAAGAGACCCAGTACTTC. It yields the protein CASSLSTEETQYF.

The V and J genes are TRBV29-1 and TRBJ2-5; possibly TRBD1 for D (5 bases). The CDR3 sequence is 11 residues long. Per the germline V gene, CDR1 is SQVTM and CDR2 is ANQGSEA. The chain's CDR3 is CAGKPGETQYF. The CDR3 DNA sequence: TGCGCAGGGAAACCGGGAGAGACCCAGTACTTC.

This sequence joins TRBV20-1 and TRBJ1-2, with a tentative D call TRBD1 (5 bases). The CDR3 covers 13 residues. Trimming took off 6 bases at V and 1 base at J, with 12 bases between the two ends. Germline V gene data show CDR1 as DFQATT and CDR2 as SNEGSKA (reference sequence). CDR3 nucleotides: TGCAGTGCGAGGGACGTCTTTAACTATGGCTACACCTTC. Translating it yields CSARDVFNYGYTF.

The CDR3 bases are TGTGCCAGCAGCCCAAACGCCCGACAGGTTAACACTGAAGCTTTCTTT. As protein: CASSPNARQVNTEAFF. The chain combines TRBV7-2 with TRBJ1-1; perhaps TRBD1 as D (6 bases). There are 16 residues in the CDR3. Germline V lookup: CDR1 SGHTA, CDR2 FQGNSA. V was cut by 5 bases and J by 2 bases, with 18 bases left in between.

This clonotype occurred many times. V gene TRBV7-2 combines with J gene TRBJ2-7, with D unclear. Trimming took off 5 bases at V and 3 bases at J, with 11 bases between the two ends. This CDR3 spans 13 amino acids. Per the germline V gene, CDR1 is SGHTA and CDR2 is FQGNSA. The CDR3 spells CASSPGWNYEQYF. The CDR3 nucleotides are TGTGCCAGCAGCCCCGGCTGGAACTACGAGCAGTACTTC.

The chain links TRBV3-1 to TRBJ1-2, with a possible D match to TRBD1 (6 bases). This CDR3 comprises 11 residues. Trimming shortened V by 3 bases and J by 10 bases, and 9 bases separated the two germline ends. Per the germline V gene, CDR1 is LGHDT and CDR2 is YNNKEL (reference sequence). CDR3 sequence (DNA): TGTGCCAGCAGCCAGGGGGCTATCTACACCTTC. It codes for CASSQGAIYTF.

V usage is TRBV2 and J usage is TRBJ1-1; D uncertain. Germline CDR1 SNHLY, CDR2 FYNNEI. This CDR3 is built from 13 residues. Trimming shortened V by 7 bases and J by 0 bases, and 9 bases separated the two germline ends. This chain's CDR3 is CASMVEMNTEAFF. The CDR3 bases are TGTGCCAGCATGGTGGAGATGAACACTGAAGCTTTCTTT.

This clonotype turned up a few times. The chain joins TRBV2 to TRBJ1-5; 7 bases are a match to TRBD1. The CDR3 extends over 15 amino acids. The V segment lost 5 bases and the J segment 0 bases; nucleotides outside the gene matches: 4. Germline V gene data show CDR1 as SNHLY and CDR2 as FYNNEI. As DNA, the CDR3 is TGTGCCAGCAGTCGGGACAGCTATAGCAATCAGCCCCAGCATTTT. It codes for CASSRDSYSNQPQHF.

The chain uses TRBV19 and TRBJ1-1, with TRBD1 matching 7 bases. Germline V CDR1 and CDR2: LNHDA, SQIVND (reference sequence). The CDR3 is 15 residues long. With V trimmed by 3 bases and J by 6 bases, 10 bases remained unmatched. The CDR3 spells CASSIDRVSWPEAFF. CDR3 DNA: TGTGCCAGTAGTATTGACAGGGTATCGTGGCCTGAAGCTTTCTTT. The variable domain in full, with the rest retrieved from reference TRBV19 and TRBJ1-1, is DGGITQSPKYLFRKEGQNVTLSCEQNLNHDAMYWYRQDPGQGLRLIYYSQIVNDFQKGDIAEGYSVSREKKESFPLTVTSAQKNPTAFYLCASSIDRVSWPEAFFGQGTRLTVV.

This clonotype was seen ten or more times. The rearrangement joins TRBV4-1 to TRBJ1-4; D is undetermined. CDR3 length: 13 amino acids. The V gene lost 3 bases and the J gene lost 7 bases, with 9 bases spanning the gap. Germline V gene sequence: CDR1 MGHRA, CDR2 YSYEKL. CDR3 amino acids: CASSQLRGEKLFF. The CDR3 DNA reads as TGCGCCAGCAGCCAGCTAAGAGGTGAAAAACTGTTTTTT.

This clonotype was observed many times. The chain uses TRBV20-1 and TRBJ1-5; D ambiguous. There are 15 residues in the CDR3. Germline V CDR1 and CDR2: DFQATT, SNEGSKA (reference sequence). Trimming took off 4 bases at V and 0 bases at J, with 13 bases between the two ends. This CDR3 reads CSAIDQGYSNQPQHF. The CDR3 DNA sequence: TGCAGTGCTATCGATCAAGGATATAGCAATCAGCCCCAGCATTTT.

This clonotype showed up many times. The chain combines TRBV20-1 with TRBJ2-5; 7 bases map to TRBD2. Trimming took 0 bases from V and 9 from J; bases not matched to a gene: 10. The CDR3 contains 14 residues. From germline, CDR1 is DFQATT and CDR2 SNEGSKA (reference sequence). The CDR3 reads CSARDPGTTEAQYF. The CDR3 coding sequence is TGCAGTGCTAGAGATCCCGGGACTACCGAGGCCCAGTACTTC.

Many counts were recorded for this clonotype. The chain recombines TRBV29-1 with TRBJ2-2; TRBD2 might be the D (6 bases). V lost 5 bases, J lost 4 bases, and 8 bases lay in between. The CDR3 length is 12 residues. Germline CDR1 reads SQVTM; CDR2 reads ANQGSEA. The CDR3 region is CSVRGITGELFF. The CDR3 DNA reads as TGCAGCGTTCGCGGGATCACCGGGGAGCTGTTTTTT.

This clonotype has more than one count but fewer than ten. The chain employs TRBV10-3 and TRBJ1-1; TRBD1 aligns across 8 bases. The CDR3 totals 13 residues. CDR1 ENHRY and CDR2 SYGVKD come from the germline V gene. The J segment lost 3 bases and the V segment lost 6 bases, leaving 3 bases of the junction unmatched. This chain's CDR3 is CAISQDRDTEAFF. CDR3 in DNA: TGTGCCATCAGCCAGGACAGGGACACTGAAGCTTTCTTT.

The count of this clonotype is one. The chain uses TRBV7-2 and TRBJ1-6; D is uncertain. Germline CDR1 and CDR2: SGHTA and FQGNSA. The germline V and J ends were trimmed by 5 bases and 8 bases, with 16 bases remaining between them. CDR3 size: 15 residues. The CDR3 here is CASSPSFHRDSPLHF. CDR3 in DNA: TGTGCCAGCAGCCCGAGCTTTCACCGGGATTCACCCCTCCACTTT.

This chain joins TRBV2 and TRBJ2-7; 9 bases fit TRBD1. Germline assignment: CDR1 SNHLY and CDR2 FYNNEI. V dropped 7 bases and J dropped 7; count of bases not matched to a gene: 11. This CDR3 has 14 residues. The CDR3 region is CASTRDRDYSEQYF. CDR3 nucleotides: TGTGCCAGCACCCGGGACAGGGACTACTCTGAGCAGTACTTC.

In its sample, this clonotype was seen a few times. This sequence joins TRBV11-2 and TRBJ1-2; D gene ambiguous. V gave up 5 bases and J gave up 5 bases, with 18 bases separating them. The CDR3 covers 15 residues. In germline, CDR1 is SGHAT, CDR2 FQNNGV. CDR3 nucleotide sequence: TGTGCCAGCAGCGGTCTCCAAAAGGTTTATTATGGCTACACCTTC. Its protein is CASSGLQKVYYGYTF.

Worth noting for this clonotype: Here the CDR3 omits its conserved ending phenylalanine or tryptophan, so a read error is the likely source. V usage is TRBV20-1 and J usage is TRBJ2-2; 9 nucleotides line up with TRBD1. J was trimmed by 3 bases and V by 6 bases; bases with no gene match: 5. Germline CDR1 and CDR2: DFQATT and SNEGSKA (reference sequence). The CDR3 is 14 amino acids. This CDR3 is CSARDRAYTGELFC. The DNA of the CDR3 is TGCAGTGCGCGGGACAGGGCGTACACCGGGGAGCTGTTTTGT.

This clonotype came up many times. The chain combines TRBV5-1 with TRBJ1-2; D may be TRBD1 (5 bases). Germline V gene sequence: CDR1 SGHRS, CDR2 YFSETQ. The CDR3 extends over 14 amino acids. V was shortened by 0 bases and J by 8 bases, with 14 bases between the two germline ends. In DNA, the CDR3 is TGCGCCAGCAGCTTGGAAGGCATCAGGGACGGCTACACCTTC. Translating gives CASSLEGIRDGYTF.

This clonotype was observed at least ten times. V gene TRBV29-1 combines with J gene TRBJ2-7, with 8 bases fitting TRBD2. From germline, CDR1 is SQVTM and CDR2 ANQGSEA. The trim removed 4 bases at V and 6 bases at J, leaving 8 bases unmatched. The CDR3 has 13 residues. CDR3 sequence (DNA): TGCAGCGTTGGGGTGCTAGCGGGCAGCGAGCAGTACTTC. Encoded protein: CSVGVLAGSEQYF.

This clonotype was detected only a few times. The chain is built from TRBV10-3 and TRBJ1-1; possible D gene TRBD1, 5 bases. The germline CDR1 and CDR2 sequences are ENHRY and SYGVKD. Trimming shortened V by 0 bases and J by 1 base, and 9 bases separated the two germline ends. The CDR3 totals 15 residues. CDR3 bases: TGTGCCATCAGTGAGTCAGGGACTACGAACACTGAAGCTTTCTTT. Translated, it gives CAISESGTTNTEAFF.

The table lists this clonotype with a count of one. The V and J genes are TRBV5-1 and TRBJ2-7, with D maybe TRBD2 (7 bases). V was trimmed by 6 bases and J by 5 bases, leaving 21 bases between them. Germline values: CDR1 SGHRS, CDR2 YFSETQ. The CDR3 has 15 amino acids. In DNA form, the CDR3 reads TGCGCCAGCATCTCGCAGGGAGGGGGGACTAACGAGCAGTACTTC. It encodes CASISQGGGTNEQYF.

V is TRBV20-1 and J is TRBJ1-4; D is unresolved. Germline V gives CDR1 DFQATT, CDR2 SNEGSKA (reference sequence). The CDR3 length is 13 residues. The V and J ends lost 5 bases and 0 bases respectively, with 7 bases between them. The CDR3 sequence: CSAAEPTNEKLFF. The CDR3 coding sequence is TGCAGTGCTGCGGAGCCAACTAATGAAAAACTGTTTTTT.

This clonotype was detected only once. This rearrangement joins TRBV7-9 to TRBJ1-4, with D tentatively TRBD1 (6 bases). This CDR3 comprises 16 residues. Between the trimmed V and J ends, which lost 4 bases and 3 bases, there was a span of 15 bases. Germline V gene sequence: CDR1 SEHNR, CDR2 FQNEAQ (reference sequence). The CDR3 spells CASSSARGEANEKLFF. The CDR3 DNA follows: TGTGCCAGCAGCTCCGCGAGGGGGGAGGCTAATGAAAAACTGTTTTTT. The full variable domain, completed using reference TRBV7-9 and TRBJ1-4, is DTGVSQNPRHKITKRGQNVTFRCDPISEHNRLYWYRQTLGQGPEFLTYFQNEAQLEKSRLLSDRFSAERPKGSFSTLEIQRTEQGDSAMYLCASSSARGEANEKLFFGSGTQLSVL.

The chain uses TRBV19 and TRBJ1-2; weak D call: TRBD1 (6 bases). The CDR3 length is 15 residues. Germline CDR1 and CDR2: LNHDA and SQIVND (reference sequence). The V and J ends lost 6 bases and 4 bases respectively, with 18 bases between them. CDR3 sequence reads: CASRVTGGRSYGYTF. CDR3 coding DNA: TGTGCCAGTAGAGTAACTGGGGGGCGCAGCTATGGCTACACCTTC.

This sequence joins TRBV2 and TRBJ2-5; the match to TRBD2 covers 14 bases. Germline-derived CDR1 and CDR2 are SNHLY and FYNNEI. The CDR3 contains 18 residues. The V segment lost 1 base and the J segment 4 bases; nucleotides outside the gene matches: 8. The CDR3 loop reads CASSEGVGLAGGTETQYF. The DNA for the CDR3 is TGTGCCAGCAGTGAAGGCGTCGGACTAGCGGGAGGAACAGAGACCCAGTACTTC.